This T cell receptor (beta chain) comes out of a study of cytomegalovirus exposure and HLA in healthy donors. This CDR3 comprises 15 residues. Looked up from germline, CDR1 is MNHEY and CDR2 is SMNVEV (reference sequence). V was clipped by 6 bases and J by 3 bases, with 14 bases between them. The study ran its PCR with 60 Vbeta and 13 Jbeta primers. Sequencing used immunoSEQ multiplex PCR; TCRdb keeps in-frame clones, though not all of them. The data show 120,000 to 150,000 clones, 65% to 80% seen once. The sequenced sample consisted of PBMCs. The chain has TRBV27 and TRBJ1-4, with D possibly being TRBD1 (5 bases). The sequence derives from a woman in her twenties or thirties in good health and CMV-seronegative. Written as DNA, the CDR3 is TGTGCCAGCAGGAGAAGGGGCGTTCCTAATGAAAAACTGTTTTTT. This sequence encodes CASRRRGVPNEKLFF.